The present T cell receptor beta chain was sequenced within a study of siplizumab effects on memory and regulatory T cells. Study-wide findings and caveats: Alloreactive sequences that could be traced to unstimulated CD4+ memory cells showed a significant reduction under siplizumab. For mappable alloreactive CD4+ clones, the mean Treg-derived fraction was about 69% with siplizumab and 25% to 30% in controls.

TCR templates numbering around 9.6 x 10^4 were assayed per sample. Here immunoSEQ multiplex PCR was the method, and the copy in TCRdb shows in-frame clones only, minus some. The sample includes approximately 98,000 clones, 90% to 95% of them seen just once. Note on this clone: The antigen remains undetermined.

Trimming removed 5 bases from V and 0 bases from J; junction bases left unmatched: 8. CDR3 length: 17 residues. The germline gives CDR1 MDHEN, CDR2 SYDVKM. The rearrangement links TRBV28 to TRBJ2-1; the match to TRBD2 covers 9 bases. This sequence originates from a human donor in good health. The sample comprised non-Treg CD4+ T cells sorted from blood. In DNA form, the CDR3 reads TGTGCCAGCAGTGATTCTAGCGGGAACCCCTCCTACAATGAGCAGTTCTTC. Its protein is CASSDSSGNPSYNEQFF.